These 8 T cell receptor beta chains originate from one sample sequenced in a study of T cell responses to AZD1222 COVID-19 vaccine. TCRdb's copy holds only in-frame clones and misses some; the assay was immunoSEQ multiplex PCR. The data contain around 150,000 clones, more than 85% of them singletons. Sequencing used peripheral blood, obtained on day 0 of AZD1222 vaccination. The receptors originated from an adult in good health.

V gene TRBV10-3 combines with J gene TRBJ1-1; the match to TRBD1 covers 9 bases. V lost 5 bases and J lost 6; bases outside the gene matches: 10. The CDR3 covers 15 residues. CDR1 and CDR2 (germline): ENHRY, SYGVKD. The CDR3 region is CAISRSEDRGSEAFF. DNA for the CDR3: TGTGCCATCAGTCGGTCCGAGGACAGGGGATCTGAAGCTTTCTTT.

CDR3 region: CASSPRVTF. The CDR3 nucleotides read TGTGCCAGCAGCCCCCGGGTCACCTTC. V and J are TRBV12-3 or TRBV12-4 and TRBJ1-2; no reliable D call. There are 9 residues in the CDR3. Trimming left V 6 bases short and J 13 bases short, with 9 bases between.

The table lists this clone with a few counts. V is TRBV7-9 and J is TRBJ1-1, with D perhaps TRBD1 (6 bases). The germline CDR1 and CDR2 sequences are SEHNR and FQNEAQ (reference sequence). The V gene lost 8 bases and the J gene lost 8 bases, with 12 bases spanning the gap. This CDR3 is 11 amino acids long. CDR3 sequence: CASLSGAEAFF. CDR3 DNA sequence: TGTGCCAGCTTGTCGGGGGCCGAAGCTTTCTTT.

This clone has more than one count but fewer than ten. The CDR3 DNA reads as TGTGCCAGCAGTGATGGGACTAGCGGGGGGTTTGGGGAGTTCTTC. Translating gives CASSDGTSGGFGEFF. The chain is built from TRBV6-1 and TRBJ2-1, with 15 bases lining up with TRBD2. Germline lookup yields CDR1 MNHNS and CDR2 SASEGT. The CDR3 sequence is 15 residues long. The V segment lost 3 bases and the J segment 14 bases; nucleotides outside the gene matches: 8.

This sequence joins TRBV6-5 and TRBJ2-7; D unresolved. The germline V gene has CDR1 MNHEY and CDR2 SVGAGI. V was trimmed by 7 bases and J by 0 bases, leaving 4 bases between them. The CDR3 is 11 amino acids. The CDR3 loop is CASMDSYEQYF. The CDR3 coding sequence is TGTGCCAGCATGGACTCCTACGAGCAGTACTTC.

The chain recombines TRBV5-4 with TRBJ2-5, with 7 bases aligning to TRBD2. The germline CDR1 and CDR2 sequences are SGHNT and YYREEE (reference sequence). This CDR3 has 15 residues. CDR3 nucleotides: TGTGCTGCCTTTACCGACGGCGGGGGCCAAGAGACCCAGTACTTC. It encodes CAAFTDGGGQETQYF.

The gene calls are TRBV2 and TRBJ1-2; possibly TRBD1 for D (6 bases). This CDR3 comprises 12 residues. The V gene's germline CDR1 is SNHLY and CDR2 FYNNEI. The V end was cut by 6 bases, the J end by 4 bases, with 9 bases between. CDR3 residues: CASSDRLYGYTF. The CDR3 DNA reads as TGTGCCAGCAGCGACAGGCTCTATGGCTACACCTTC.

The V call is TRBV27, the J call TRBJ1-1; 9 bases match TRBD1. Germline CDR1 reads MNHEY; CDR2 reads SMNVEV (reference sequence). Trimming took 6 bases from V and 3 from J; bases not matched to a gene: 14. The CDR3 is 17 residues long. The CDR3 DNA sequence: TGTGCCAGCAGACCCGGGACAGGGAATCTTTTGGACACTGAAGCTTTCTTT. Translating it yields CASRPGTGNLLDTEAFF.